The rows below give T cell receptor beta chains drawn from one sample of a study of blood T cell repertoires in COVID-19. Only in-frame clones appear in the TCRdb table, and some are missing; sequencing was by immunoSEQ multiplex PCR. This table holds about 42,000 clones, around four fifths found once. The source material was peripheral blood. Source of these receptors: a man aged 50 or older with active COVID-19. The CDR3 runs from the conserved cysteine through the conserved F or W.

v_gene	j_gene	CDR3aa
TRBV19	TRBJ2-1	CASEAMGLAGGNWGNEQFF
TRBV18	TRBJ2-2	CASSPGQGTGELFF
TRBV5-6	TRBJ2-2	CASSLGQVAGELFF
TRBV11-1	TRBJ2-1	CASSFSRGGPSGEQFF
TRBV30	TRBJ1-1	CAWGSRRGMWAEAFF
TRBV7-9	TRBJ2-7	CASSLDTTYVEQYF
TRBV6-2/TRBV6-3	TRBJ2-3	CASTPGAGVGDTQYF
TRBV6-5	TRBJ2-1	CASRPTGWNEQFF
TRBV29-1	TRBJ1-2	CSVVTGDYGYTF
TRBV2	TRBJ1-5	CASSETAPSSQHF
TRBV10-1	TRBJ2-1	CASVNRGPRSYNEQFF
TRBV30	TRBJ2-1	CAWSVVNEQFF
TRBV6-2/TRBV6-3	TRBJ1-5	CASSYVGTGGNQPQHF
TRBV14	TRBJ2-1	CASSLGGQGYNEQFF
TRBV6-6	TRBJ2-1	CATTGSLYNEQFF
TRBV19	TRBJ1-2	CASSLEGANYGYTF
TRBV4-3	TRBJ1-5	CASSQELTGGRFQHF
TRBV15	TRBJ2-5	CATSRDRTLGGTQYF
TRBV9	TRBJ2-7	CASSPDRVRFWEQYF
TRBV5-8	TRBJ2-3	CASSTRGGNTDTQYF
TRBV6-2/TRBV6-3	TRBJ2-5	CASSPSGGALGTQYF
TRBV13	TRBJ1-6	CASSLGTGLGNSPLHF
TRBV7-9	TRBJ2-3	CASSPRTDTQYF
TRBV6-2/TRBV6-3	TRBJ2-3	CASSYAGSTDTQYF
TRBV10-3	TRBJ2-5	CAIREAVPETQYF
TRBV5-1	TRBJ2-7	CASSSAQRVEEQYF
TRBV3-1/TRBV3-2	TRBJ2-7	CASRRGGRPEQYF
TRBV4-3	TRBJ2-1	CASSQGVSGGYNEQFF
TRBV18	TRBJ1-5	CASSPRDRDQPQHF
TRBV7-9	TRBJ1-2	CASSFRAYGYTF
TRBV6-5	TRBJ2-7	CASGDLAGERYEQYF
TRBV30	TRBJ2-5	CAWSVRAGGSETQYF
TRBV19	TRBJ2-3	CASSRKPGQVTDTQYF
TRBV11-3	TRBJ1-4	CASSSKRRGLGTNEKLFF
TRBV11-3	TRBJ2-7	CASSLGGGGSFYEQYF
TRBV5-4	TRBJ1-1	CASRPDRGGTEAFF
TRBV6-1	TRBJ1-6	CASSETQGLSSYNSPLHF
TRBV16	TRBJ2-1	CASSFRVVEQFF
TRBV11-1	TRBJ1-1	CASSLTRGGNTEAFF
TRBV15	TRBJ2-3	CATSRTSSGGVADTQYF
TRBV7-6	TRBJ2-2	CASSLNWAESTGELFF
TRBV7-2	TRBJ2-3	CASSTRQGNTDTQYF
TRBV9	TRBJ1-2	CASSPSIGGYTF
TRBV7-9	TRBJ2-2	CASSSWGAGLSGELFF
TRBV19	TRBJ2-7	CASSKTSRTSGGVSYEQYF
TRBV6-2/TRBV6-3	TRBJ1-2	CASSSLPGQGGYGYTF
TRBV12-3/TRBV12-4	TRBJ2-1	CASSLKLRNEQFF
TRBV30	TRBJ2-7	CAGLDSYEQYF
TRBV7-3	TRBJ2-1	CASSLNSYNEQFF
TRBV11-3	TRBJ2-2	CASWDRANTGELFF
TRBV18	TRBJ2-7	CASSRSEAGGAYEQYF
TRBV30	TRBJ2-1	CAWSVGGREADEQFF
TRBV30	TRBJ2-3	CAWSVRESSSDTQYF
TRBV7-2	TRBJ2-7	CASSTQGYEQYF
TRBV5-4	TRBJ2-1	CASSLAIGAEQFF
TRBV29-1	TRBJ2-6	CSVEAGTGVRSGANVLTF
TRBV12-1	TRBJ1-1	CASSFEPGGTEAFF
TRBV30	TRBJ2-2	CAWSVHSPGELFF
TRBV2	TRBJ2-2	CASTGQRNTGELFF